The 5 T cell receptor beta chains below all came from one sample that was sequenced in a study of naive and memory T cell subsets. Amplification of ligated cDNA took four PCR rounds with SP2 and nested alpha and beta constant primers. MiXCR was run by TCRdb on the 5' RACE reads, yielding one entry per CDR3 protein. In the table there are roughly 62,000 distinct CDR3 sequences, 7.2% of which are singletons. TCR cDNA received a 3' ligated oligonucleotide that carried a UMI. The origin of the receptors is a male donor in good health.

The genes are TRBV2 and TRBJ2-2; tentatively, D is TRBD1 or TRBD2 (5 bases each). The CDR3 has 15 residues. Germline V gene data show CDR1 as SNHLY and CDR2 as FYNNEI. V was shortened by 2 bases and J by 4 bases, with 11 bases between the two germline ends. The chain's CDR3 is CASSEQPRGTGELFF. For the CDR3, the DNA is TGTGCCAGCAGTGAACAGCCGAGGGGCACCGGGGAGCTGTTTTTT. The entire variable domain, with the rest obtained from reference TRBV2 and TRBJ2-2, is as follows: EPEVTQTPSHQVTQMGQEVILRCVPISNHLYFYWYRQILGQKVEFLVSFYNNEISEKSEIFDDQFSVERPDGSNFTLKIRSTKLEDSAMYFCASSEQPRGTGELFFGEGSRLTVL.

The table lists this clonotype with many counts. The chain joins TRBV20-1 to TRBJ2-3, with D possibly matching TRBD2 (6 bases). CDR1 is DFQATT, CDR2 SNEGSKA, per germline (reference sequence). The V gene lost 0 bases and the J gene lost 0 bases, with 19 bases spanning the gap. The CDR3 consists of 18 residues. CDR3 in amino acids: CSARDTNNIAASTDTQYF. The CDR3 coding sequence is TGCAGTGCTAGAGACACGAACAACATAGCGGCTAGCACAGATACGCAGTATTTT.

The sample holds a few counts of this clonotype. The chain joins TRBV12-3 or TRBV12-4 to TRBJ2-5, with D possibly TRBD1 on 6 matching bases. V lost 6 bases and J 4 bases, leaving 9 bases between the germline ends. The CDR3 spans 12 residues. The CDR3 sequence is CASSRGSETQYF. As DNA, the CDR3 is TGTGCCAGCAGCAGGGGATCAGAGACCCAGTACTTC.

The chain links TRBV14 to TRBJ2-3; 8 nucleotides match TRBD2. Germline V gives CDR1 SGHDN, CDR2 FVKESK. The ends lost 0 bases at V and 2 bases at J; junction bases unmatched: 7. This CDR3 region has 17 residues. The CDR3: CASSQDRIAGITDTQYF. In DNA, the CDR3 is TGTGCCAGCAGCCAAGATCGTATAGCGGGGATCACAGATACGCAGTATTTT.

Only a few counts were recorded for this clonotype. The chain links TRBV29-1 to TRBJ2-3; 9 positions agree with TRBD2. The junction had 15 bases not matched to a gene; V was cut back by 7 bases and J by 7 bases. The germline gives CDR1 SQVTM, CDR2 ANQGSEA. The CDR3 has 15 residues. CDR3 residues: CSAKDLAGILYTQYF. The CDR3 DNA reads as TGCAGCGCCAAAGATCTAGCGGGGATCTTGTATACGCAGTATTTT.